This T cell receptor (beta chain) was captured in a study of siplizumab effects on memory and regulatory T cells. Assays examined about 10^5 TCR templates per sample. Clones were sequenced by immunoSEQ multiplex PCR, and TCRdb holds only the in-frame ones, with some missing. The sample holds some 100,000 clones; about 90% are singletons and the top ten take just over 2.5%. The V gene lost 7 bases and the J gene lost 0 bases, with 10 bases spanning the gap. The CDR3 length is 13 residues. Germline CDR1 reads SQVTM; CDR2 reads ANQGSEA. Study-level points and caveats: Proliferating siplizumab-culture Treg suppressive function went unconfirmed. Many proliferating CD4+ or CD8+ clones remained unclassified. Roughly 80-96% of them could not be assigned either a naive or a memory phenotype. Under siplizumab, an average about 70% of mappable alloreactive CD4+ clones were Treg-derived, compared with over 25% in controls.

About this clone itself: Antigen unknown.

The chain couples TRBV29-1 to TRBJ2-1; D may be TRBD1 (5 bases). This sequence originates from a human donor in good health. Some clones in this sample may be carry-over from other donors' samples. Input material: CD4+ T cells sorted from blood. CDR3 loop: CSAIRGSYNEQFF. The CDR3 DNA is TGCAGCGCCATTAGGGGCTCCTACAATGAGCAGTTCTTC.